This note documents a single TCR beta chain sequence. Its antigen is as yet unknown. Produced via immunoSEQ multiplex PCR; TCRdb's table is partial and in-frame only. The sample holds about 100,000 clones, around 90% seen once. This sample was included in a study of T cell responses to AZD1222 COVID-19 vaccine. Findings of the study overall: Across the whole spike, CD4 TCRs peaked at regions 160-218 and 743-854. Seropositivity was recorded at baseline in only six AZD1222 recipients.

V was shortened by 6 bases and J by 0 bases, with 15 bases between the two germline ends. The germline CDR1 and CDR2 sequences are MDHEN and SYDVKM. The CDR3 spans 17 residues. This material consisted of peripheral blood, taken on day 0 of AZD1222 vaccination. The J gene is TRBJ2-6, the V gene TRBV28, with D tentatively TRBD2 (5 bases). This sequence originates from an adult in good health. In DNA, the CDR3 is TGTGCCAGCAGAACTACCGCAGGACTCTCTGGGGCCAACGTCCTGACTTTC. It encodes CASRTTAGLSGANVLTF.